A single sample gave rise to the 3 T cell receptor beta chains below, sequenced in a study of blood T cells in healthy people across ages. Together with a sample-barcoded 5' primer, a J-beta primer mix was included in a second PCR lasting about 6 to 11 cycles. In TCRdb, the 5' RACE reads were re-called with MiXCR into one record per CDR3 protein. Of roughly 680,000 distinct CDR3 sequences listed, under 65% are singletons. Specimen: blood. These receptor sequences come from a woman at least 80 years old in good health.

This clonotype showed up many times. The V and J genes are TRBV3-1 and TRBJ2-3; D is uncertain. This CDR3 is 12 amino acids long. V shed 3 bases and J shed 1 base, with 2 bases lying between them. The V gene's germline CDR1 is LGHDT and CDR2 YNNKEL (reference sequence). This chain's CDR3 is CASSHRTDTQYF. CDR3 in DNA: TGTGCCAGCAGCCACCGCACAGATACGCAGTATTTT.

This clonotype has at least ten counts. This sequence joins TRBV5-1 and TRBJ2-5; the match to TRBD1 covers 8 bases. The CDR3 totals 13 residues. Germline V gene lookup returns CDR1 SGHRS and CDR2 YFSETQ. With V trimmed by 4 bases and J by 6 bases, 5 bases remained unmatched. The CDR3 nucleotides read TGCGCCAGCAGCACGGACAGGGTCCAGACCCAGTACTTC. It encodes CASSTDRVQTQYF. Based on the CDR3 plus reference TRBV5-1 and TRBJ2-5, the full variable domain is KAGVTQTPRYLIKTRGQQVTLSCSPISGHRSVSWYQQTPGQGLQFLFEYFSETQRNKGNFPGRFSGRQFSNSRSEMNVSTLELGDSALYLCASSTDRVQTQYFGPGTRLLVL.

Points on this clonotype: A much larger clone differs by one base, so this may be a read error. This chain connects TRBV28 to TRBJ2-1; tentative D call: TRBD2 (6 bases). The CDR3 totals 12 residues. The germline gives CDR1 MDHEN, CDR2 SYDVKM. V lost 7 bases, J lost 7 bases, and 11 bases lay in between. The CDR3 spells CASTERGNEQFF. In DNA form, the CDR3 reads TGTGCCAGCACCGAACGGGGGAATGAGCAGTTCTTC.